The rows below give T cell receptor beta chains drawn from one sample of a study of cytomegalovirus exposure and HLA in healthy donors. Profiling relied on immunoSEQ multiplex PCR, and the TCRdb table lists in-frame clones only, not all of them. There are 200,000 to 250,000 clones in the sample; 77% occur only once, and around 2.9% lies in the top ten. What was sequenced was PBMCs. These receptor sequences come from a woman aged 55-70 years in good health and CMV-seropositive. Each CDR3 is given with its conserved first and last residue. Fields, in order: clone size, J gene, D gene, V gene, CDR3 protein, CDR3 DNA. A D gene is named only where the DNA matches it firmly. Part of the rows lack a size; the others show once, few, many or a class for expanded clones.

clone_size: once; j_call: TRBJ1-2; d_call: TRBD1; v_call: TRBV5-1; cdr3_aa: CASSIVGTAYGYTF; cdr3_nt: TGCGCCAGCAGCATCGTTGGGACAGCCTATGGCTACACCTTC
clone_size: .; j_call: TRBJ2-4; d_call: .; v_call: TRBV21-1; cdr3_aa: CASRSRGGRAKNIQYF; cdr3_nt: TGTGCCAGCAGAAGCAGGGGCGGCCGGGCCAAAAACATTCAGTACTTC
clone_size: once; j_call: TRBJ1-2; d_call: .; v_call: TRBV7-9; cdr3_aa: CASKAEVDGYTF; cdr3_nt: TGTGCCAGTAAGGCCGAGGTCGATGGCTACACCTTC
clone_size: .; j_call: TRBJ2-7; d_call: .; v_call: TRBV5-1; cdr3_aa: CASSPGTTGEQYF; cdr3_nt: TGCGCCAGCAGTCCCGGGACAACGGGCGAGCAGTACTTC
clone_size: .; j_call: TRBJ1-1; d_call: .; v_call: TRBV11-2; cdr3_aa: CASSLDGDAFF; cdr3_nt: TGTGCCAGCAGCTTAGATGGAGACGCTTTCTTT
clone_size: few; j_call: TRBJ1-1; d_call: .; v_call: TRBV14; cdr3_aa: CASSQDYGDTEAFF; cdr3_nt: TGTGCCAGCAGCCAAGATTATGGAGACACTGAAGCTTTCTTT
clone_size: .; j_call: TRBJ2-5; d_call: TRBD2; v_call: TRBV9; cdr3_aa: CASSEGTSGGAGETQYF; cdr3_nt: TGTGCCAGCAGCGAGGGGACTAGCGGGGGGGCAGGAGAGACCCAGTACTTC
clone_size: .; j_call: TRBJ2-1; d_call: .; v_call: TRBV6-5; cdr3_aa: CASSYQVGETYNEQFF; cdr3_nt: TGTGCCAGCAGTTACCAAGTGGGAGAGACCTACAATGAGCAGTTCTTC
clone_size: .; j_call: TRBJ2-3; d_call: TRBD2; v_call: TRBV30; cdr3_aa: CAWTRLAGGGDTQYF; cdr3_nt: TGTGCCTGGACTCGACTAGCGGGAGGGGGGGATACGCAGTATTTT
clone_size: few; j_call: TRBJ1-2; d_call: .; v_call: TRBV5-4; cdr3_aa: CASSLDNSINYGYTF; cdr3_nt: TGTGCCAGCAGCTTAGACAACAGCATTAACTATGGCTACACCTTC
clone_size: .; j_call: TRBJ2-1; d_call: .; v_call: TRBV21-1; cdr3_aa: CASSKVAGGPHEQFF; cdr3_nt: TGTGCCAGCAGCAAAGTTGCGGGGGGGCCCCATGAGCAGTTCTTC
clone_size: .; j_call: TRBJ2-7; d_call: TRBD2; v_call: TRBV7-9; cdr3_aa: CASSLGREGSGQYF; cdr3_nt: TGTGCCAGCAGCTTGGGCAGGGAGGGCAGTGGGCAGTACTTC
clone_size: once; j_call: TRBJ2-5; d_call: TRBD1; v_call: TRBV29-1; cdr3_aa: CSVAQGSRETQYF; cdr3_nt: TGCAGCGTCGCACAGGGGAGTCGGGAGACCCAGTACTTC
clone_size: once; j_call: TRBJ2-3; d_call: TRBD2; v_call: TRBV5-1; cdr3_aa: CASSPTTLAGPQGTQYF; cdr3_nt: TGCGCCAGCAGCCCTACGACTCTAGCGGGCCCCCAGGGTACGCAGTATTTT
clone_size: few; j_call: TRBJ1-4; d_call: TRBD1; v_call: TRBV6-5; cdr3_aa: CASSSRQGAPNEKLFF; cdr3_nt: TGTGCCAGCAGTTCGCGACAGGGGGCGCCTAATGAAAAACTGTTTTTT
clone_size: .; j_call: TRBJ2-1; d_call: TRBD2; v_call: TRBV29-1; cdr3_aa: CSVGKRGGYNEQFF; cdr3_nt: TGCAGCGTTGGAAAGCGGGGGGGCTACAATGAGCAGTTCTTC
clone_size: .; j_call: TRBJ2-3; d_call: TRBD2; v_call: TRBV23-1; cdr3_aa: CASSQSAGAGGPQDTQYF; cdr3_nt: TGCGCCAGCAGTCAATCAGCTGGAGCGGGGGGGCCCCAAGATACGCAGTATTTT
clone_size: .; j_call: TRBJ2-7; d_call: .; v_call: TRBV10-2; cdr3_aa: CASNLAPTYEQYF; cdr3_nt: TGCGCCAGCAATCTAGCCCCAACCTACGAGCAGTACTTC
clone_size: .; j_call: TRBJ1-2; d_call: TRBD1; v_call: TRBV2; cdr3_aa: CASRGDRFLGYTF; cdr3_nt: TGTGCCAGCAGGGGGGACAGGTTTCTCGGCTACACCTTC
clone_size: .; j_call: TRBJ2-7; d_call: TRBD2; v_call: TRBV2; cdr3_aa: CASKRESYEQYF; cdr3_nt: TGTGCCAGCAAGCGGGAGTCCTACGAGCAGTACTTC
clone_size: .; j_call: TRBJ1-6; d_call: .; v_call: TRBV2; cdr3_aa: CATQPQGGDSPLHF; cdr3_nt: TGTGCCACCCAACCTCAGGGTGGGGATTCACCCCTCCACTTT
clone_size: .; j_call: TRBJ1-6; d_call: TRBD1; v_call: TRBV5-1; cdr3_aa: CASSIGTGYNSPLHF; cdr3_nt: TGCGCCAGCAGCATCGGGACAGGGTATAATTCACCCCTCCACTTT
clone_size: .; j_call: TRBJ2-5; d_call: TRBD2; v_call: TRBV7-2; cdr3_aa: CASSPRVLAGLETQYF; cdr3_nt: TGTGCCAGCAGCCCCAGGGTACTAGCGGGTTTGGAGACCCAGTACTTC
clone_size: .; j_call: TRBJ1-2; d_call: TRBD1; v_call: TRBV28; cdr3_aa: CASSFADRGYGGYTF; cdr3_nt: TGTGCCAGCAGTTTCGCCGACAGGGGATATGGTGGCTACACCTTC
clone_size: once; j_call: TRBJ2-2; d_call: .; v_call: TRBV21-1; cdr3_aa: CASSKDRGSFGELFF; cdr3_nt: TGTGCCAGCAGCAAAGACAGGGGATCATTCGGGGAGCTGTTTTTT
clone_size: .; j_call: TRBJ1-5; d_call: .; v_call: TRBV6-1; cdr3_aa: CASHRQDMGNQPQHF; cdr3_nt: TGTGCCAGTCACCGACAGGACATGGGCAATCAGCCCCAGCATTTT
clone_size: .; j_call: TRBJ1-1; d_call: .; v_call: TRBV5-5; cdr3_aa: CASSLWASTEAFF; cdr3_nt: TGTGCCAGCAGCTTGTGGGCCAGCACTGAAGCTTTCTTT
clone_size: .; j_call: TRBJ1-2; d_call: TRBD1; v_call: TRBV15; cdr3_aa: CATSRPGTGVAGYTF; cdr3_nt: TGTGCCACCAGCAGACCCGGGACAGGGGTGGCTGGCTACACCTTC
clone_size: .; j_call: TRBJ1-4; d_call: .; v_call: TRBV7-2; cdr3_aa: CASSLTQATNEKLFF; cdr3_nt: TGTGCCAGCAGCTTAACCCAGGCAACTAATGAAAAACTGTTTTTT
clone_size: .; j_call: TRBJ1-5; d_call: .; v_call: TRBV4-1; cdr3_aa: CASSQDLPVQGSNQPQHF; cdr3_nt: TGCGCCAGCAGCCAAGATCTTCCGGTACAGGGAAGCAATCAGCCCCAGCATTTT
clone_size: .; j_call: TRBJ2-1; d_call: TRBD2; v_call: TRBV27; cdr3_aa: CASSPPGGNEQFF; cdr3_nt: TGTGCCAGCAGTCCCCCGGGGGGCAATGAGCAGTTCTTC
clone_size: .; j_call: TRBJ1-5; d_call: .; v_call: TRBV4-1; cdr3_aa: CASSLGGGGNQPQHF; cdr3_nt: TGCGCCAGCAGCCTCGGGGGAGGGGGCAATCAGCCCCAGCATTTT
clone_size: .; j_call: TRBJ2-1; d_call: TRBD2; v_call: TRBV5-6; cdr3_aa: CASSFLLAGGMDEQFF; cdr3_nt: TGTGCCAGCAGTTTTTTACTAGCGGGAGGTATGGATGAGCAGTTCTTC